These 24 T cell receptor beta chains share one sample of origin, sequenced in a study of blood T cells in healthy people across ages. The second PCR ran about 6 to 12 cycles with a sample-barcoded 5' primer and J-beta primers. TCRdb processed the 5' RACE reads anew with MiXCR; each CDR3 protein has one entry. The sample yields under 1 million distinct CDR3 sequences, about 42% seen once. The sample was blood. Every receptor here comes from a man aged 60-69 years in good health.

The chain joins TRBV27 to TRBJ1-5; tentatively, D is TRBD1 (6 bases). V was trimmed by 6 bases and J by 6 bases, leaving 12 bases between them. Germline V gene lookup returns CDR1 MNHEY and CDR2 SMNVEV (reference sequence). The CDR3 totals 13 residues. CDR3 nucleotide sequence: TGTGCCAGCAGCGGGGGCGGGGTTCAGCCCCAGCATTTT. As protein: CASSGGGVQPQHF.

Concerning this clonotype: This may be a read error, as it is one base from a much larger clone. This chain joins TRBV20-1 and TRBJ1-2, with D possibly being TRBD1 (6 bases). The CDR3 is 14 amino acids. The germline CDR1 and CDR2 sequences are DFQATT and SNEGSKA (reference sequence). As DNA, the CDR3 is TGCGGTGCTAGACCCGAGGGGGGAAACTATGGCTACACCTTC. As protein: CGARPEGGNYGYTF.

This clonotype was recorded a few times. The chain has TRBV12-3 or TRBV12-4 and TRBJ2-1; 11 nucleotides line up with TRBD1. The CDR3 runs 15 residues. V was pared by 6 bases and J by 6 bases, with 7 bases of the junction left unmatched. Here the CDR3 reads CASSHPGQGANEQFF. The CDR3 DNA follows: TGTGCCAGCAGCCACCCCGGACAGGGGGCCAATGAGCAGTTCTTC.

This clonotype was observed a few times. The J gene is TRBJ2-4, the V gene TRBV3-1; 9 nucleotides align to TRBD1. The CDR3 extends over 17 amino acids. Germline CDR1 and CDR2: LGHDT and YNNKEL (reference sequence). Germline trimming cut 2 bases from V and 3 bases from J; bases unmatched to any gene: 8. The DNA of the CDR3 is TGTGCCAGCAGCCAACGTCCGGGACAGGGCGACAAAAACATTCAGTACTTC. Translation: CASSQRPGQGDKNIQYF.

Here the CDR3 DNA reads TGCAGTGCTGAGGGGACAGCGGCGTATGAGCAGTTCTTC. Translating it yields CSAEGTAAYEQFF. V is TRBV20-1 and J is TRBJ2-1; TRBD1 agrees at 7 bases. The CDR3 extends over 13 amino acids. V dropped 5 bases and J dropped 8; count of bases not matched to a gene: 9. In germline, CDR1 is DFQATT, CDR2 SNEGSKA (reference sequence).

This sequence joins TRBV20-1 and TRBJ2-3; D perhaps matches TRBD1 (6 bases). With 6 bases removed from V and 1 base from J, the gap between germline ends came to 14 bases. In germline, CDR1 is DFQATT, CDR2 SNEGSKA (reference sequence). The CDR3 contains 14 residues. CDR3 amino acids: CSAFTTGGTDTQYF. CDR3 nucleotides: TGCAGTGCCTTCACGACAGGCGGCACAGATACGCAGTATTTT.

The CDR3 nucleotides read TGCAGCGTTGTCCGAGCCCAAGGGAAGGAGACCCAGTACTTC. Its translation is CSVVRAQGKETQYF. V and J are TRBV29-1 and TRBJ2-5; D ambiguous. Trimming took 4 bases from V and 5 from J, leaving 17 bases between them. Germline V gives CDR1 SQVTM, CDR2 ANQGSEA. This CDR3 has 14 residues.

This chain uses TRBV10-3 with TRBJ1-1, with D perhaps TRBD1 (6 bases). The germline V gene encodes CDR1 ENHRY and CDR2 SYGVKD. The CDR3 runs to 14 residues. Trimming pared 3 bases from V and 0 bases from J, leaving 8 bases between. The CDR3 loop reads CAISDPGVNTEAFF. The CDR3 region has the DNA TGTGCCATCAGTGACCCAGGGGTGAACACTGAAGCTTTCTTT.

This clonotype was counted between two and nine times. CDR3 sequence (DNA): TGCGCCAGCAGTTACGGACAGTCCCTTAATGAAAAACTGTTTTTT. Its translation is CASSYGQSLNEKLFF. The chain is built from TRBV4-3 and TRBJ1-4; TRBD1 might be the D (6 bases). CDR1 and CDR2 (germline): LGHNA, YSLEER. With 6 bases removed from V and 4 bases from J, the gap between germline ends came to 15 bases. This CDR3 is 15 amino acids long.

The gene calls are TRBV27 and TRBJ2-1; D is uncertain. The length of the CDR3 is 13 residues. Trimming took 5 bases from V and 6 from J, leaving 11 bases between them. Germline assignment: CDR1 MNHEY and CDR2 SMNVEV (reference sequence). This chain's CDR3 is CASSPRLLNEQFF. In DNA form, the CDR3 reads TGTGCCAGCAGTCCACGGCTCCTCAATGAGCAGTTCTTC.

This chain links TRBV7-9 with TRBJ2-3; 8 bases map to TRBD2. V lost 2 bases and J lost 8; bases outside the gene matches: 6. This CDR3 is built from 14 residues. Germline values: CDR1 SEHNR, CDR2 FQNEAQ (reference sequence). The CDR3 here is CASSLPGGAGTQYF. The CDR3 bases are TGTGCCAGCAGCTTACCGGGGGGGGCCGGTACGCAGTATTTT.

At least ten counts were recorded for this clonotype. The rearrangement links TRBV20-1 to TRBJ2-7; D might be TRBD1 or TRBD2, each matching 5 bases. CDR1 is DFQATT, CDR2 SNEGSKA, per germline (reference sequence). The CDR3 covers 12 residues. Trimming removed 5 bases at V and 0 bases at J, with 8 bases between. The CDR3, as DNA: TGCAGTGCTCCCGGGACCTCCTACGAGCAGTACTTC. The encoded protein is CSAPGTSYEQYF.

This clonotype was detected a few times. This chain joins TRBV10-2 and TRBJ1-2; 8 bases map to TRBD1. The CDR3 loop spans 13 amino acids. Trimming removed 4 bases from V and 5 bases from J; junction bases left unmatched: 3. From germline, CDR1 is WSHSY and CDR2 SAAADI. The chain's CDR3 is CASSVQGEYGYTF. CDR3 bases: TGCGCCAGCAGTGTACAGGGGGAGTATGGCTACACCTTC.

The chain combines TRBV5-6 with TRBJ1-1; D is ambiguous. The CDR3 contains 12 residues. V lost 0 bases to trimming and J lost 8 bases, with 8 bases between them. Per germline, CDR1 SGHDT and CDR2 YYEEEE. The CDR3 coding sequence is TGTGCCAGCAGCTTGGCACCGGGGGAAGCTTTCTTT. The encoded protein is CASSLAPGEAFF.

This clonotype was seen repeatedly, ten times or more. This CDR3 is CASSLKRRAEQYF. The CDR3 bases are TGCGCCAGCAGCTTAAAAAGGCGCGCCGAGCAGTACTTC. The rearrangement uses TRBV4-3 and TRBJ2-7; D is ambiguous. Trimming left V 5 bases short and J 6 bases short, with 14 bases between. Germline V CDR1 and CDR2: LGHNA, YSLEER. CDR3 size: 13 residues.

In its sample, this clonotype was seen a few times. V gene TRBV20-1 combines with J gene TRBJ1-6; TRBD1 is a possible D gene (5 bases). With 0 bases removed from V and 7 bases from J, the gap between germline ends came to 13 bases. This CDR3 spans 15 amino acids. Germline V gene lookup returns CDR1 DFQATT and CDR2 SNEGSKA (reference sequence). The CDR3 here is CSARDLGDSNSPLHF. The CDR3 DNA reads TGCAGTGCTAGAGATCTAGGTGACAGCAATTCACCCCTCCACTTT.

This chain joins TRBV5-1 and TRBJ1-3; perhaps TRBD1 as D (6 bases). Germline V gene data show CDR1 as SGHRS and CDR2 as YFSETQ. The CDR3 runs to 13 residues. Deletions cut 6 bases from V and 7 bases from J, with 14 bases between. The CDR3 spells CASKQGPDNTIYF. In DNA form, the CDR3 reads TGCGCCAGCAAACAGGGACCAGACAACACCATATATTTT.

The genes are TRBV29-1 and TRBJ2-1; D gene uncertain. This CDR3 spans 13 amino acids. Germline CDR1 and CDR2: SQVTM and ANQGSEA. Trimming shortened V by 2 bases and J by 7 bases, and 12 bases separated the two germline ends. CDR3 nucleotide sequence: TGCAGCGTTGAAAGGTCTGAGAGTAATGAGCAGTTCTTC. Protein: CSVERSESNEQFF.

The gene calls are TRBV5-6 and TRBJ2-5; 9 bases line up with TRBD2. The CDR3 is 16 amino acids. The germline V gene encodes CDR1 SGHDT and CDR2 YYEEEE. V gave up 3 bases and J gave up 5 bases; unmatched junction bases: 11. CDR3 DNA: TGTGCCAGCAGCTCCATAGCGGGGGCCCTTCGGGAGACCCAGTACTTC. It encodes CASSSIAGALRETQYF.

In its sample, this clonotype was seen a few times. The chain recombines TRBV3-1 with TRBJ2-5; D ambiguous. Trimming took off 4 bases at V and 2 bases at J, with 14 bases between the two ends. CDR1 and CDR2 from the germline V gene are LGHDT and YNNKEL (reference sequence). This CDR3 comprises 15 residues. The CDR3 here is CASSRNNQLQETQYF. The CDR3 DNA sequence: TGTGCCAGCAGCCGCAACAATCAACTACAAGAGACCCAGTACTTC.

The chain uses TRBV20-1 and TRBJ1-1; 7 nucleotides match TRBD1. Germline values: CDR1 DFQATT, CDR2 SNEGSKA (reference sequence). V lost 6 bases to trimming and J lost 4 bases; unmatched junction nucleotides: 14. There are 15 residues in the CDR3. In DNA form, the CDR3 reads TGCAGTGCCTTAAAGGGGACAGTTTTGAGCACTGAAGCTTTCTTT. Translation: CSALKGTVLSTEAFF.

The gene calls are TRBV7-9 and TRBJ1-5, with TRBD1 matching over 9 bases. Germline V lookup: CDR1 SEHNR, CDR2 FQNEAQ (reference sequence). J was trimmed by 6 bases and V by 5 bases; bases with no gene match: 5. The CDR3 is 14 amino acids. The CDR3 is CASSSGTGSQPQHF. The CDR3 DNA reads as TGTGCCAGCAGCAGCGGGACAGGGAGTCAGCCCCAGCATTTT. Supplemented by reference TRBV7-9 and TRBJ1-5, the full variable domain reads DTGVSQNPRHKITKRGQNVTFRCDPISEHNRLYWYRQTLGQGPEFLTYFQNEAQLEKSRLLSDRFSAERPKGSFSTLEIQRTEQGDSAMYLCASSSGTGSQPQHFGDGTRLSIL.

The chain has TRBV7-2 and TRBJ2-5, with 7 bases that match TRBD1. The CDR3 is 12 amino acids. V was pared by 5 bases and J by 5 bases, with 2 bases of the junction left unmatched. CDR1 SGHTA and CDR2 FQGNSA come from the germline V gene. The CDR3 region is CASSKQGETQYF. The CDR3 nucleotides read TGTGCCAGCAGCAAACAGGGGGAGACCCAGTACTTC.

Only a few counts were recorded for this clonotype. The rearrangement links TRBV5-1 to TRBJ2-3; D is unresolved. V lost 7 bases and J lost 0, with 9 bases in between. CDR3 length: 13 residues. The germline V gene encodes CDR1 SGHRS and CDR2 YFSETQ. The CDR3 protein is CASATSSTDTQYF. DNA for the CDR3: TGCGCCAGCGCAACTTCTAGCACAGATACGCAGTATTTT.